The 13 T cell receptor beta chains below all came from one sample that was sequenced in a study of beta chain features in type 1 diabetes. Every isolated RNA sample was fully reverse transcribed, so sequencing captured expressed TCRB transcripts. Sequenced by immunoSEQ multiplex PCR; TCRdb stores in-frame clones only, minus some. The sample carries 200,000 to 250,000 clones, roughly a tenth recorded once. The specimen was central memory CD4+ T cells from blood. These receptors all stem from a young man in good health.

This clone occurred a few times. This chain links TRBV29-1 with TRBJ1-5; 7 bases match TRBD1. J was trimmed by 4 bases and V by 7 bases; bases with no gene match: 10. Germline V CDR1 and CDR2: SQVTM, ANQGSEA. The CDR3 has 14 residues. The CDR3 sequence is CSARFETGNQPQHF. In DNA form, the CDR3 reads TGCAGCGCCCGGTTTGAGACAGGGAATCAGCCCCAGCATTTT.

This clone was detected a few times. CDR3 region: CASSPDRAVGETQYF. The CDR3 DNA follows: TGTGCCAGCAGTCCGGACAGGGCCGTGGGAGAGACCCAGTACTTC. The chain is built from TRBV28 and TRBJ2-5, with TRBD1 matching 8 bases. This CDR3 has 15 residues. The trim removed 5 bases at V and 4 bases at J, leaving 9 bases unmatched. Germline assignment: CDR1 MDHEN and CDR2 SYDVKM.

This clone showed up just a few times. Other DNA sequences from this sample encode an identical CDR3 as well. This chain connects TRBV30 to TRBJ2-7; D gene ambiguous. Germline V lookup: CDR1 GTSNPN, CDR2 SVGIG (reference sequence). The length of the CDR3 is 11 residues. V lost 0 bases to trimming and J lost 6 bases, with 6 bases between them. The CDR3 DNA is TGTGCCTGGAGTGTACGTCGCGAGCAGTACTTC. Protein sequence: CAWSVRREQYF.

This clone was observed a few times. The V call is TRBV29-1, the J call TRBJ2-1; 9 nucleotides line up with TRBD1. The CDR3 contains 14 residues. Germline assignment: CDR1 SQVTM and CDR2 ANQGSEA. J gave up 4 bases and V 6 bases, and 7 bases lay outside the gene matches. As DNA, the CDR3 is TGCAGCGTCCCGGGACAGGGCAATTACAATGAGCAGTTCTTC. Translating it yields CSVPGQGNYNEQFF.

This clone was recorded many times. At the DNA level, this CDR3 is encoded by other sequences in the same sample as well. This sequence joins TRBV15 and TRBJ1-5, with 9 nucleotides matching TRBD1. The germline V gene has CDR1 LNHNV and CDR2 YYDKDF (reference sequence). V shed 5 bases and J 6 bases; nucleotides not matched to a gene: 14. This CDR3 contains 17 residues. The CDR3 coding sequence is TGTGCCACCAGCGGAGGTCCCGGGACAGGGTCGACTCAGCCCCAGCATTTT. Translated: CATSGGPGTGSTQPQHF. Full variable domain (remainder filled in from reference TRBV15 and TRBJ1-5): DAMVIQNPRYQVTQFGKPVTLSCSQTLNHNVMYWYQQKSSQAPKLLFHYYDKDFNNEADTPDNFQSRRPNTSFCFLDIRSPGLGDTAMYLCATSGGPGTGSTQPQHFGDGTRLSIL.

This clone occurred many times. The genes are TRBV2 and TRBJ2-5, with a tentative D call TRBD1 (5 bases). The CDR3 extends over 14 amino acids. Germline V gene data show CDR1 as SNHLY and CDR2 as FYNNEI. The V end was cut by 1 base, the J end by 9 bases, with 15 bases between. CDR3 in DNA: TGTGCCAGCAGTGAAGAGATGGGTGAAGGGGCCCAGTACTTC. It encodes CASSEEMGEGAQYF.

This clone was observed a few times. The J gene is TRBJ2-5, the V gene TRBV9; TRBD2 aligns across 9 bases. Germline trimming cut 0 bases from V and 1 base from J; bases unmatched to any gene: 7. This CDR3 contains 17 residues. Germline V gene sequence: CDR1 SGDLS, CDR2 YYNGEE. CDR3 amino acids: CASSVGMLAGSQETQYF. For the CDR3, the DNA is TGTGCCAGCAGCGTAGGAATGCTAGCGGGATCCCAAGAGACCCAGTACTTC.

This clone has just a few counts. The chain carries TRBV7-2 and TRBJ2-3; D uncertain. V shed 6 bases and J shed 8 bases, with 15 bases lying between them. The CDR3 covers 13 residues. Looked up from germline, CDR1 is SGHTA and CDR2 is FQGNSA. The CDR3 spells CASSVSGSSTQYF. DNA of the CDR3: TGTGCCAGCAGTGTGTCGGGCTCCTCTACGCAGTATTTT.

The chain has TRBV7-2 and TRBJ2-7, with 9 bases fitting TRBD2. The trim removed 5 bases at V and 9 bases at J, leaving 8 bases unmatched. The CDR3 spans 13 residues. Germline CDR1 and CDR2: SGHTA and FQGNSA. This CDR3 reads CASSPGLAGTQYF. The CDR3 DNA is TGTGCCAGCAGCCCTGGTCTAGCGGGAACGCAGTACTTC.

In this sample, this clone turned up a few times. V and J are TRBV7-2 and TRBJ1-2; a possible D gene is TRBD1 (6 bases). Germline V lookup: CDR1 SGHTA, CDR2 FQGNSA. This CDR3 spans 15 amino acids. V lost 5 bases and J 5 bases, leaving 18 bases between the germline ends. The CDR3 coding sequence is TGTGCCAGCAGCGAACGAACAGGGATGGAATATGGCTACACCTTC. It codes for CASSERTGMEYGYTF. Together with reference TRBV7-2 and TRBJ1-2, the CDR3 gives the full variable domain: GAGVSQSPSNKVTEKGKDVELRCDPISGHTALYWYRQSLGQGLEFLIYFQGNSAPDKSGLPSDRFSAERTGGSVSTLTIQRTQQEDSAVYLCASSERTGMEYGYTFGSGTRLTVV.

This clone was seen a few times. The CDR3, as DNA: TGTGCCAGCAGACTTCGGGCCTTCTCTTACAATGAGCAGTTCTTC. Encoded protein: CASRLRAFSYNEQFF. The chain recombines TRBV6-5 with TRBJ2-1; D gene unclear. V lost 6 bases, J lost 4 bases, and 16 bases lay in between. CDR3 length: 15 residues. Germline V gene sequence: CDR1 MNHEY, CDR2 SVGAGI.

The rearrangement joins TRBV29-1 to TRBJ2-5, with D possibly being TRBD2 (6 bases). This CDR3 region has 17 residues. Trimming took 3 bases from V and 0 from J, leaving 20 bases between them. Germline-derived CDR1 and CDR2 are SQVTM and ANQGSEA. This CDR3 reads CSVEGHGVAVDQETQYF. The CDR3 DNA is TGCAGCGTTGAGGGTCATGGGGTAGCGGTTGACCAAGAGACCCAGTACTTC.

The chain employs TRBV18 and TRBJ2-7; D is possibly TRBD1 or TRBD2 (6 bases each). The germline gives CDR1 KGHSH, CDR2 LQKENI. The CDR3 has 15 residues. Deletions cut 6 bases from V and 3 bases from J, with 18 bases between. CDR3 bases: TGTGCCAGCTCGCGGGTGGCGGAGGGGGTCTACGAGCAGTACTTC. Its translation: CASSRVAEGVYEQYF. The full variable domain, its missing parts supplied by reference TRBV18 and TRBJ2-7, is NAGVMQNPRHLVRRRGQEARLRCSPMKGHSHVYWYRQLPEEGLKFMVYLQKENIIDESGMPKERFSAEFPKEGPSILRIQQVVRGDSAAYFCASSRVAEGVYEQYFGPGTRLTVT.